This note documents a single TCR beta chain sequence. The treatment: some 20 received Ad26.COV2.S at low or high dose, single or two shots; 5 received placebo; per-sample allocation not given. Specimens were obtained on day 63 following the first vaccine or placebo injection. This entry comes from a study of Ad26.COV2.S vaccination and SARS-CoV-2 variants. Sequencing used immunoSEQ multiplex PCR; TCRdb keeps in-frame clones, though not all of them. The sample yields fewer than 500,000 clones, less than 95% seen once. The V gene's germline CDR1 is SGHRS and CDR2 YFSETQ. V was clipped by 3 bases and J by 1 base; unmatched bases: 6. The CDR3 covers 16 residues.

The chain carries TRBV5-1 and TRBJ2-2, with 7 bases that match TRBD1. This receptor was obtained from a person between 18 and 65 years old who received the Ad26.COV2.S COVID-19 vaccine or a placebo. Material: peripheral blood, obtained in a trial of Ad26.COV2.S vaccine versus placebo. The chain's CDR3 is CASSSAGTVNTGELFF. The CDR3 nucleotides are TGCGCCAGCAGCTCGGCCGGGACAGTGAACACCGGGGAGCTGTTTTTT.